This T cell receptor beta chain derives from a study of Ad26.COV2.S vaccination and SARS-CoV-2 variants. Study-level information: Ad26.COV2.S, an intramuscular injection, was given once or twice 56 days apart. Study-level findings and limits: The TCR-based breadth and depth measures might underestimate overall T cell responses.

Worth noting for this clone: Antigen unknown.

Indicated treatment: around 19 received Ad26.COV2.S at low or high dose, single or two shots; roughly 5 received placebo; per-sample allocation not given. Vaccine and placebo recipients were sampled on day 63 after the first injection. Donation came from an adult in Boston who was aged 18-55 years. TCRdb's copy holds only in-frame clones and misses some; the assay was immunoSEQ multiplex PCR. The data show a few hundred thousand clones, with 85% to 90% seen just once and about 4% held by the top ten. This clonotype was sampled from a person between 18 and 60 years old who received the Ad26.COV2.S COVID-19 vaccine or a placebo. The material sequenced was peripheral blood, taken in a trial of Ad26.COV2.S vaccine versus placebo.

The CDR3 protein is CASSQTQGGAYNSPLHF. In DNA form, the CDR3 reads TGCGCCAGCAGCCAAACTCAGGGGGGCGCCTATAATTCACCCCTCCACTTT. This chain links TRBV4-1 with TRBJ1-6; 7 positions agree with TRBD1. Germline loops: CDR1 MGHRA, CDR2 YSYEKL. This CDR3 contains 17 residues. Trimming cost V 2 bases and J 2 bases; bases outside gene matches: 6.